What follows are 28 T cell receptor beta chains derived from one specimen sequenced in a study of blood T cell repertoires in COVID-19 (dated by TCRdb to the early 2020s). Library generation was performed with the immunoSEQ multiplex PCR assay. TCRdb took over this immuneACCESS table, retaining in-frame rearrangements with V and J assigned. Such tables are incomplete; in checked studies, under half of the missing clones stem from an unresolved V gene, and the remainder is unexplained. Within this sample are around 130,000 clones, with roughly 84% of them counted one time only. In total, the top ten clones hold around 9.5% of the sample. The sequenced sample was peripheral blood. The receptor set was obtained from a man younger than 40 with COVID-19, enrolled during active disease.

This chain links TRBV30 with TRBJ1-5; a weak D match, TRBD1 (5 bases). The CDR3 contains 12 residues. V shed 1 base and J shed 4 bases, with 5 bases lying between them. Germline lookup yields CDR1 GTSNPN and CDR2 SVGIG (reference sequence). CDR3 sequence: CAWSGQNQPQHF. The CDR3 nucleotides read TGTGCCTGGAGTGGACAGAATCAGCCCCAGCATTTT.

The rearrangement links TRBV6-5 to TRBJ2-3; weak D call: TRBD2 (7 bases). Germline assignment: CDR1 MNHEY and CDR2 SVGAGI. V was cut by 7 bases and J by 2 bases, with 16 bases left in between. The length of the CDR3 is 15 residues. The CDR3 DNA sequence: TGTGCCAGCACTAAGGGGCGGGGGCTCACAGATACGCAGTATTTT. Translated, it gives CASTKGRGLTDTQYF.

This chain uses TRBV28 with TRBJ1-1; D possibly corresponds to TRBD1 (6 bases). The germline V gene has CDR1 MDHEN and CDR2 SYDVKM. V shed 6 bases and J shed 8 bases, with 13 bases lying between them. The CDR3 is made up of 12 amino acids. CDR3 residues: CASSVTGREAFF. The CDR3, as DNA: TGTGCCAGCAGCGTAACAGGGCGCGAAGCTTTCTTT.

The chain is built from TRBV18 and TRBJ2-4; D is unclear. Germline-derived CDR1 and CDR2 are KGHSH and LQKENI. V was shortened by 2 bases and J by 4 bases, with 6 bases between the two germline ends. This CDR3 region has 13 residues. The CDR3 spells CASSPGEKNIQYF. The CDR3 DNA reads TGTGCCAGCTCACCAGGAGAAAAAAACATTCAGTACTTC.

The CDR3 region has the DNA TGTGCCAGCAGTTTAGGGACAACCGTATACGAGCAGTACTTC. Protein sequence: CASSLGTTVYEQYF. This rearrangement joins TRBV27 to TRBJ2-7, with D possibly being TRBD1 (6 bases). The V end was cut by 2 bases, the J end by 4 bases, with 12 bases between. The CDR3 is made up of 14 amino acids. Germline assignment: CDR1 MNHEY and CDR2 SMNVEV (reference sequence).

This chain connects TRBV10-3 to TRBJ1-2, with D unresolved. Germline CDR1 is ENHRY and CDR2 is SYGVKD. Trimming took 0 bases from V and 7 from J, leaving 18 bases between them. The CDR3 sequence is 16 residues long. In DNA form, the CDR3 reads TGTGCCATCAGTGAGTCGAGGCCCGATGCGCTATCTGGCTACACCTTC. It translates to CAISESRPDALSGYTF.

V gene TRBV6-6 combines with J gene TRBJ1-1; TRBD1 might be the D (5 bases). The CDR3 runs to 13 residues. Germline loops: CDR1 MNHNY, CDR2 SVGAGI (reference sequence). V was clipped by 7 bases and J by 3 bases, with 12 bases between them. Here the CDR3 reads CASTGKKDTEAFF. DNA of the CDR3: TGTGCCAGCACAGGGAAGAAGGACACTGAAGCTTTCTTT.

The CDR3 DNA reads as TGTGCCAGCAGTCCCCAGGGTCAAAATGAAAAACTGTTTTTT. It yields the protein CASSPQGQNEKLFF. The rearrangement uses TRBV25-1 and TRBJ1-4, with a weak D call TRBD1 (5 bases). Trimming took off 5 bases at V and 5 bases at J, with 12 bases between the two ends. From germline, CDR1 is MGHDK and CDR2 SYGVNS. This CDR3 region has 14 residues. Variable domain in full (rest from reference TRBV25-1 and TRBJ1-4): EADIYQTPRYLVIGTGKKITLECSQTMGHDKMYWYQQDPGMELHLIHYSYGVNSTEKGDLSSESTVSRIRTEHFPLTLESARPSHTSQYLCASSPQGQNEKLFFGSGTQLSVL.

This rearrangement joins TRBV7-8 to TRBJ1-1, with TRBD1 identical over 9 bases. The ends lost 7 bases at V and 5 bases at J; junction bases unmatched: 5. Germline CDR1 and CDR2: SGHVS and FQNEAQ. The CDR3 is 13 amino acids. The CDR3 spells CASTRGQGTEAFF. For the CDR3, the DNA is TGTGCCAGCACCCGGGGACAGGGAACTGAAGCTTTCTTT.

CDR3 coding DNA: TGTGCCAGCAGCCAAGACAGCTCTGGGGCCAACGTCCTGACTTTC. This codes for CASSQDSSGANVLTF. V gene TRBV4-2 combines with J gene TRBJ2-6, with D uncertain. The CDR3 sequence is 15 residues long. Trimming stripped 0 bases from V and 0 bases from J, with 3 bases between. The germline V gene encodes CDR1 LGHNA and CDR2 YNFKEQ.

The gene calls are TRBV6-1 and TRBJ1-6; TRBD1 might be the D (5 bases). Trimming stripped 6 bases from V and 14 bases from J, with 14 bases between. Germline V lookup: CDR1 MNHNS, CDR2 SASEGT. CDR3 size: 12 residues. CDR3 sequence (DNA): TGTGCCAGCAGAAGGGGAAGCGAGGCCCTCCACTTT. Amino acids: CASRRGSEALHF.

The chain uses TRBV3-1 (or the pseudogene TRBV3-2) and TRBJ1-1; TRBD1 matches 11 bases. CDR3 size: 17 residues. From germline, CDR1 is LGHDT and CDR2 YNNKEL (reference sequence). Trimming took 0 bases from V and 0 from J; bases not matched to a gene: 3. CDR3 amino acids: CASSQEDRGRMNTEAFF. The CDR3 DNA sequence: TGTGCCAGCAGCCAAGAGGACAGGGGGCGAATGAACACTGAAGCTTTCTTT.

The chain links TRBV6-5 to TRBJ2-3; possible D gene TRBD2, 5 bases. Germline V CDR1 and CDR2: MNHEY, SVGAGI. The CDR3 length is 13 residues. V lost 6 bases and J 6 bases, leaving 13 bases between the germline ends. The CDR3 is CASSASLVDTQYF. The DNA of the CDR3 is TGTGCCAGCAGCGCTAGCCTGGTTGATACGCAGTATTTT.

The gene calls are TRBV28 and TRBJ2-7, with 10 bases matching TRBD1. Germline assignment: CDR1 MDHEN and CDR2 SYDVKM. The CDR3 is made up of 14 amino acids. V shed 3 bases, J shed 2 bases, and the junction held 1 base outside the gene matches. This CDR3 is CASSLGQGPYEQYF. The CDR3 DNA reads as TGTGCCAGCAGTTTGGGACAGGGGCCCTACGAGCAGTACTTC.

CDR3 bases: TGTGCCATCAGTGATAGTGGGGCAGGGAACACTGAAGCTTTCTTT. Translating it yields CAISDSGAGNTEAFF. This sequence joins TRBV10-3 and TRBJ1-1, with D tentatively TRBD1 (5 bases). The CDR3 has 15 residues. V lost 3 bases and J lost 1, with 12 bases in between. The germline V gene encodes CDR1 ENHRY and CDR2 SYGVKD.

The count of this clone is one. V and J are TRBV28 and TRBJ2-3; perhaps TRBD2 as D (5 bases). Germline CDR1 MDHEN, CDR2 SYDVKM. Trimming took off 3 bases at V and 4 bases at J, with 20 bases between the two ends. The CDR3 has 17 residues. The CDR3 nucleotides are TGTGCCAGCAGTTTTTCACAGCCTTCCCTGAGGGCAGATACGCAGTATTTT. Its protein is CASSFSQPSLRADTQYF.

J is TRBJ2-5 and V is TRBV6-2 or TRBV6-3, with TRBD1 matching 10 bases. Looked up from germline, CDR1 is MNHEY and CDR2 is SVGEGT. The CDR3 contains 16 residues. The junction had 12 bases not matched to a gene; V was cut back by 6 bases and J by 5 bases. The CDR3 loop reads CASSLRSGQGTETQYF. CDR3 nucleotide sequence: TGTGCCAGCAGCCTCCGGTCGGGACAGGGGACGGAGACCCAGTACTTC.

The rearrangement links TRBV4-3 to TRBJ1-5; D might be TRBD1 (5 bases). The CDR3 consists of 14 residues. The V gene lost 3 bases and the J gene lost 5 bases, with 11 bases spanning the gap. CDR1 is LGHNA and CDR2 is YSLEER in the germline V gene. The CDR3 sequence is CASSHGGGYQPQHF. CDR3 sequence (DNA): TGCGCCAGCAGCCACGGGGGAGGGTATCAGCCCCAGCATTTT.

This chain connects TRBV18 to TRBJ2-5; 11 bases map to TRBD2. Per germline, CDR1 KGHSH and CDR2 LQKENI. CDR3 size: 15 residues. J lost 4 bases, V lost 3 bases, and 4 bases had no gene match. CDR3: CASSPFSGRVETQYF. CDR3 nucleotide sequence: TGTGCCAGCTCACCGTTTAGCGGGAGGGTAGAGACCCAGTACTTC. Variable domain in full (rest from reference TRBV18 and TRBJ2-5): NAGVMQNPRHLVRRRGQEARLRCSPMKGHSHVYWYRQLPEEGLKFMVYLQKENIIDESGMPKERFSAEFPKEGPSILRIQQVVRGDSAAYFCASSPFSGRVETQYFGPGTRLLVL.

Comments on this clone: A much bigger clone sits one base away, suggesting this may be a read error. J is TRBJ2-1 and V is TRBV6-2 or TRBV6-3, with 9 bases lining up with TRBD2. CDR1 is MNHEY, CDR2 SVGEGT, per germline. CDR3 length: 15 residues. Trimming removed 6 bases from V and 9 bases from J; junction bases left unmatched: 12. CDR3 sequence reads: CASSVASRLAAEQFF. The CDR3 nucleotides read TGTGCCAGCAGCGTGGCCTCGAGACTAGCGGCTGAGCAGTTCTTC.

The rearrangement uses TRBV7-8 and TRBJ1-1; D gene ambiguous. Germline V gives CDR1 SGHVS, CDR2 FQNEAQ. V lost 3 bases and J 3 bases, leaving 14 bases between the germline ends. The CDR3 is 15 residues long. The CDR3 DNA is TGTGCCAGCAGCTTGGGCTACGATGTAGACACTGAAGCTTTCTTT. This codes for CASSLGYDVDTEAFF.

The CDR3 sequence is CASSSTSGTGGSNYEQYF. In DNA, the CDR3 is TGTGCCAGCAGTTCTACATCCGGGACAGGGGGCTCAAACTACGAGCAGTACTTC. The chain couples TRBV27 to TRBJ2-7; 12 nucleotides agree with TRBD1. This CDR3 contains 18 residues. Germline loops: CDR1 MNHEY, CDR2 SMNVEV (reference sequence). V lost 4 bases to trimming and J lost 3 bases; unmatched junction nucleotides: 13.

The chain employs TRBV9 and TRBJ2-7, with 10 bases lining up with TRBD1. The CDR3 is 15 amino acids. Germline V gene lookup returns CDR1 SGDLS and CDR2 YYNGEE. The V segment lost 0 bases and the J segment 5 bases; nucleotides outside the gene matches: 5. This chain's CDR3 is CASSVAGTGVDEQYF. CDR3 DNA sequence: TGTGCCAGCAGCGTAGCGGGGACAGGGGTGGACGAGCAGTACTTC.

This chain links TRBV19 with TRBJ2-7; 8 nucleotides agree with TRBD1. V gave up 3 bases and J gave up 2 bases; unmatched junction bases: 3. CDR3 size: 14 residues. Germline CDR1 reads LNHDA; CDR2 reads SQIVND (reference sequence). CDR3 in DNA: TGTGCCAGTAGTATCGACAGGGGTCCCTACGAGCAGTACTTC. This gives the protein CASSIDRGPYEQYF.

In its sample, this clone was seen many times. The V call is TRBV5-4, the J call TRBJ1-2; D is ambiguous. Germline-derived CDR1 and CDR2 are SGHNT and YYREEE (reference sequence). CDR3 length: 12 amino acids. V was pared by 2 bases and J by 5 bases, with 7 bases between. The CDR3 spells CASSFSDYGYTF. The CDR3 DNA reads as TGTGCCAGCAGCTTTAGTGATTATGGCTACACCTTC.

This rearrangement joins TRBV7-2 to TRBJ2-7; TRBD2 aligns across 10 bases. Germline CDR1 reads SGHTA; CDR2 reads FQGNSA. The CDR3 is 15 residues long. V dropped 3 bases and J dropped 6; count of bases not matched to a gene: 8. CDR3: CASSFVAGGGAEQYF. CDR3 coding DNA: TGTGCCAGCAGCTTCGTAGCGGGAGGCGGAGCCGAGCAGTACTTC.

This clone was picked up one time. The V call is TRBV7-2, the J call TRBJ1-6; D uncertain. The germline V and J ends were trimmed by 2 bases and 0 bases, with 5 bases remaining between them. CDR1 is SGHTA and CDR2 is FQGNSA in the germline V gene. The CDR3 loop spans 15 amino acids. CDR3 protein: CASSLYSSYNSPLHF. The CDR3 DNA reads TGTGCCAGCAGCTTATATAGCTCCTATAATTCACCCCTCCACTTT. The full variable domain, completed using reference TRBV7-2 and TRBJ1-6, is GAGVSQSPSNKVTEKGKDVELRCDPISGHTALYWYRQSLGQGLEFLIYFQGNSAPDKSGLPSDRFSAERTGGSVSTLTIQRTQQEDSAVYLCASSLYSSYNSPLHFGNGTRLTVT.

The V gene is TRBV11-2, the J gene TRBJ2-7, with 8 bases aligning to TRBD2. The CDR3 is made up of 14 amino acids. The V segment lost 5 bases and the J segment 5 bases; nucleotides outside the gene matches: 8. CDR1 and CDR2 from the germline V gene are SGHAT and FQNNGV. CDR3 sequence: CASSLVAGTHEQYF. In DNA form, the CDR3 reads TGTGCCAGCAGCCTAGTAGCGGGAACCCACGAGCAGTACTTC.